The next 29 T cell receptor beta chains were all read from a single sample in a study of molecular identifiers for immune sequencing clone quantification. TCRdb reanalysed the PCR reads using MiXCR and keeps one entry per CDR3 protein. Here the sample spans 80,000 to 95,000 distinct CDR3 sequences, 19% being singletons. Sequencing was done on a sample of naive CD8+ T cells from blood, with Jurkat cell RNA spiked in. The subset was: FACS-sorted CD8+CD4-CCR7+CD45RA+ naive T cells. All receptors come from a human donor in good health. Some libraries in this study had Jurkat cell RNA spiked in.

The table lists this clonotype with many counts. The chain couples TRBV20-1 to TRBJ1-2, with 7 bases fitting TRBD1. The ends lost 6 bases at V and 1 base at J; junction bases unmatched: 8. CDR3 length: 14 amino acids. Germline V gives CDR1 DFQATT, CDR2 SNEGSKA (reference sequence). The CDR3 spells CSATDRANNYGYTF. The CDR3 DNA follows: TGCAGTGCCACCGACAGGGCGAATAACTATGGCTACACCTTC.

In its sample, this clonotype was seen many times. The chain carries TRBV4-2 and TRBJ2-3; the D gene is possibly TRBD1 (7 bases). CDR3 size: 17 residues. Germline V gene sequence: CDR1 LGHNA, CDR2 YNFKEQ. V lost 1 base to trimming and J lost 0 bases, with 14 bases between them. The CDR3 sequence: CASSQVPQGGSTDTQYF. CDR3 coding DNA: TGTGCCAGCAGCCAAGTCCCTCAGGGGGGAAGCACAGATACGCAGTATTTT.

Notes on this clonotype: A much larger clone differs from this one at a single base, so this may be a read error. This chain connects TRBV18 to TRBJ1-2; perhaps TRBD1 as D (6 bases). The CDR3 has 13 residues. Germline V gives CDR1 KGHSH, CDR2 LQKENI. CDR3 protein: CASSPPGASGYAF. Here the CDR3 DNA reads TGTGCCAGCTCACCACCGGGGGCGTCGGGCTACGCCTTC.

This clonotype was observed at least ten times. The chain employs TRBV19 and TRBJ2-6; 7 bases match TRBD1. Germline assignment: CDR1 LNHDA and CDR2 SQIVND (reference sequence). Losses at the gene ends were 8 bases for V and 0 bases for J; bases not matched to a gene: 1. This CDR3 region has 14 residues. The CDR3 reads CASRDSSGANVLTF. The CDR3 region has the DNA TGTGCCAGTCGGGACAGCTCTGGGGCCAACGTCCTGACTTTC. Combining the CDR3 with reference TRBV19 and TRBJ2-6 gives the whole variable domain DGGITQSPKYLFRKEGQNVTLSCEQNLNHDAMYWYRQDPGQGLRLIYYSQIVNDFQKGDIAEGYSVSREKKESFPLTVTSAQKNPTAFYLCASRDSSGANVLTFGAGSRLTVL.

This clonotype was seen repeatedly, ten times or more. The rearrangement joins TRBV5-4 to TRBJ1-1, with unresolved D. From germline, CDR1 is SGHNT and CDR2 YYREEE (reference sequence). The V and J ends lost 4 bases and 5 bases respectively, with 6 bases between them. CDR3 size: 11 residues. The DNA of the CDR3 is TGTGCCAGCAGCGTTGGTACTGAAGCTTTCTTT. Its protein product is CASSVGTEAFF.

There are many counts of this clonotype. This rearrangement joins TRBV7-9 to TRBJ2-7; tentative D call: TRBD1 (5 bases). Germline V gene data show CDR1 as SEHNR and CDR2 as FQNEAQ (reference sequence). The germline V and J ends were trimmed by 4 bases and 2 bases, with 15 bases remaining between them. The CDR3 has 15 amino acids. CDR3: CASSSEPKDTYEQYF. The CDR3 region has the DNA TGTGCCAGCAGCTCAGAACCGAAGGACACCTACGAGCAGTACTTC.

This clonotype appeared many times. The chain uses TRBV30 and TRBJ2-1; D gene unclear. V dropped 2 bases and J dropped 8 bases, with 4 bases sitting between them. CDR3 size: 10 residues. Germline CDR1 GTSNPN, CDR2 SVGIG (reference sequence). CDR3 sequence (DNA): TGTGCCTGGAGTTTCGATGAGCAGTTCTTC. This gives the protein CAWSFDEQFF.

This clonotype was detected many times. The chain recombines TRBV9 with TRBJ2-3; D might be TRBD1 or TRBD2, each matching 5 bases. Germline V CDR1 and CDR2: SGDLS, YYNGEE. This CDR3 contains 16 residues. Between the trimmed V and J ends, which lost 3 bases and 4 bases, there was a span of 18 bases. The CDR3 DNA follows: TGTGCCAGCAGCGGAGGACTTTTCCGGGACGCAGATACGCAGTATTTT. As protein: CASSGGLFRDADTQYF. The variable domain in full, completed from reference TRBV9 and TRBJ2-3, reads DSGVTQTPKHLITATGQRVTLRCSPRSGDLSVYWYQQSLDQGLQFLIQYYNGEERAKGNILERFSAQQFPDLHSELNLSSLELGDSALYFCASSGGLFRDADTQYFGPGTRLTVL.

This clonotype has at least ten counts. Here the CDR3 reads CASTDEETWSNQPQHF. CDR3 nucleotide sequence: TGTGCCAGCACCGACGAGGAGACTTGGAGCAATCAGCCCCAGCATTTT. The chain is built from TRBV6-1 and TRBJ1-5; D is ambiguous. Germline V gene lookup returns CDR1 MNHNS and CDR2 SASEGT. Trimming took off 7 bases at V and 1 base at J, with 17 bases between the two ends. CDR3 length equals 16 residues.

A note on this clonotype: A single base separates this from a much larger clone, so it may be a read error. The CDR3 region is CASSLGHNYNSPLHF. The CDR3 bases are TGTGCCAGCAGCTTGGGTCACAACTATAATTCACCCCTCCACTTT. The V gene is TRBV5-6, the J gene TRBJ1-6; D ambiguous. The V gene's germline CDR1 is SGHDT and CDR2 YYEEEE. The CDR3 totals 15 residues. Between the trimmed V and J ends, which lost 0 bases and 3 bases, there was a span of 7 bases. Drawing the rest from reference TRBV5-6 and TRBJ1-6, the complete variable domain is DAGVTQSPTHLIKTRGQQVTLRCSPKSGHDTVSWYQQALGQGPQFIFQYYEEEERQRGNFPDRFSGHQFPNYSSELNVNALLLGDSALYLCASSLGHNYNSPLHFGNGTRLTVT.

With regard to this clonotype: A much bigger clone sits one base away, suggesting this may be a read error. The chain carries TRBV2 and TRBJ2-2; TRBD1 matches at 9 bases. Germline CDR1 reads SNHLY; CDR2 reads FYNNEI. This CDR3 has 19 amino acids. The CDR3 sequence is CASSVHRDRENLNTGEQFF. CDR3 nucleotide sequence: TGTGCCAGCAGTGTTCACCGGGACAGGGAAAACTTAAACACCGGGGAGCAGTTTTTT.

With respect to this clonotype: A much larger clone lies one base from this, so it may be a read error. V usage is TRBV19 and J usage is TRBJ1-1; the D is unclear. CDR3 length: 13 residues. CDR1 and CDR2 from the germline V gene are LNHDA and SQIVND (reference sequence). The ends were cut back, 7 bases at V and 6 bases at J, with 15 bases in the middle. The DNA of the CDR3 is TGTGCCAGTATTGTCATGGGTCCCGCTGAAGCTTTCTTT. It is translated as CASIVMGPAEAFF.

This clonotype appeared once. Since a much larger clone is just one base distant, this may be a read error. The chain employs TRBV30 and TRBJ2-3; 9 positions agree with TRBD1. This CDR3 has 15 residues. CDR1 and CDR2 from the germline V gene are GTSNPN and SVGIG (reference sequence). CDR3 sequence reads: CAWSGTGDSTDTLYF. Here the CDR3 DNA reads TGTGCCTGGAGTGGGACAGGGGATAGCACAGATACGCTGTATTTT.

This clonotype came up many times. This CDR3 reads CASRTGEGGEQYF. The CDR3 DNA reads TGTGCCAGCAGAACAGGGGAGGGGGGCGAGCAGTACTTC. The chain recombines TRBV7-2 with TRBJ2-7; D might be TRBD1 or TRBD2, each matching 7 bases. The V end was cut by 6 bases, the J end by 6 bases, with 15 bases between. Per germline, CDR1 SGHTA and CDR2 FQGNSA. There are 13 residues in the CDR3.

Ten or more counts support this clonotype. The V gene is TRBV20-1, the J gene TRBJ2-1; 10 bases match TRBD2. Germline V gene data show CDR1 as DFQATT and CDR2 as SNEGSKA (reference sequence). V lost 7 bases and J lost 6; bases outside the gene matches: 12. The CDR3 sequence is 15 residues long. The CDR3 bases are TGCAGTGTTATAGAAGCGGGGGGGCCGAGCAATGAGCAGTTCTTC. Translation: CSVIEAGGPSNEQFF.

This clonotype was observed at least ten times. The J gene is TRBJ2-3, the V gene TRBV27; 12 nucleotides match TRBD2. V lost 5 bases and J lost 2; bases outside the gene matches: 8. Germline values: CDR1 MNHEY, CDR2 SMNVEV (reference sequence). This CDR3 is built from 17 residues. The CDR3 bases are TGTGCCAGCAGTCCCCAACGGACTAGCGGGATCACAGATACGCAGTATTTT. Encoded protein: CASSPQRTSGITDTQYF.

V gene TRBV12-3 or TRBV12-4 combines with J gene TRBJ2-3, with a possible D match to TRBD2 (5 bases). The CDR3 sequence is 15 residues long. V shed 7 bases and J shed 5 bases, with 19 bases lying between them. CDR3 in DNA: TGTGCCAGCAACCATGTCGGGGTTTTAGGAGATACGCAGTATTTT. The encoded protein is CASNHVGVLGDTQYF.

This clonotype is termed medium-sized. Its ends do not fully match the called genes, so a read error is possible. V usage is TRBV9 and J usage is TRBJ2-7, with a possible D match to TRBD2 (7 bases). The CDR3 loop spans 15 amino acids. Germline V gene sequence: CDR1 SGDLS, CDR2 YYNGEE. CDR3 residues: CASSGPSGGSSEQYF. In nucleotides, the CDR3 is TGTGCCAGCAGCGGCCCCTCGGGGGGCTCCTCCGAGCAGTACTTC.

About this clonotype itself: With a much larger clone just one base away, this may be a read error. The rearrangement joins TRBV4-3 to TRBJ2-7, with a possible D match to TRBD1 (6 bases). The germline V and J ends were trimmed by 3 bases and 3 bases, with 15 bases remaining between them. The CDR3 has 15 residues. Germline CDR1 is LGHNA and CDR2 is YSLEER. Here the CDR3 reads CASSQDRDTNYEQYF. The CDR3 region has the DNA TGCGCCAGCAGCCAGGACCGGGACACCAACTACGAGCAGTACTTC.

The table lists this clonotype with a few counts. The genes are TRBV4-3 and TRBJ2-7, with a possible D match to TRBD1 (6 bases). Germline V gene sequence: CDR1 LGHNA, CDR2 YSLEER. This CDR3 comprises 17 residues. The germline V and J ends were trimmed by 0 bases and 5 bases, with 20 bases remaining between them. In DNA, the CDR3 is TGCGCCAGCAGCCAAGATGTAATTCCCAGGGGTCAAAACGAGCAGTACTTC. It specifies CASSQDVIPRGQNEQYF.

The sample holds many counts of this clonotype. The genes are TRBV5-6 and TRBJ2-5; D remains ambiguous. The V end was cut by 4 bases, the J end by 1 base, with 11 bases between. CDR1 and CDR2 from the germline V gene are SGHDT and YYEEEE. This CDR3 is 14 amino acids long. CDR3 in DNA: TGTGCCAGCAGCGGCCCCAACTCCCAAGAGACCCAGTACTTC. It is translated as CASSGPNSQETQYF.

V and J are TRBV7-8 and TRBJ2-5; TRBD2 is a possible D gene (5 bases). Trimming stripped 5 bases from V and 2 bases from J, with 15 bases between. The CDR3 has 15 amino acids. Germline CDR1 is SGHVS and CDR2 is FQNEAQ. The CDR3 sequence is CASSLTDFKQETQYF. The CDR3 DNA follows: TGTGCCAGCAGCCTCACGGACTTCAAGCAAGAGACCCAGTACTTC.

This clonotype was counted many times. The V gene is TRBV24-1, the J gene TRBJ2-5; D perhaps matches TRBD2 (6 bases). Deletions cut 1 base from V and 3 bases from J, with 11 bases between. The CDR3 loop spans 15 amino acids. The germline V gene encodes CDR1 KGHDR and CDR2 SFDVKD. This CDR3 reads CATSDFRSGEETQYF. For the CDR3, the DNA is TGTGCCACCAGTGATTTTAGGTCGGGGGAAGAGACCCAGTACTTC.

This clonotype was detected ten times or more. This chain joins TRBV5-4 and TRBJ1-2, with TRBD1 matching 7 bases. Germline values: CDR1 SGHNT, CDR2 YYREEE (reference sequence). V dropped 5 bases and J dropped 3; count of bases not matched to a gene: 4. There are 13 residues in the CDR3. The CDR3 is CASSSDRDYGYTF. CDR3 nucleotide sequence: TGTGCCAGCAGTTCAGACAGGGACTATGGCTACACCTTC.

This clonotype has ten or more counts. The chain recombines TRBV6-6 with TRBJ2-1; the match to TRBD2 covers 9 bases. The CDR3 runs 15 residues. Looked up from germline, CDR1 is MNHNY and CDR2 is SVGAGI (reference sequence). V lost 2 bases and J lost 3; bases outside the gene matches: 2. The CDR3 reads CASSYASGNYNEQFF. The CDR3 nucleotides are TGTGCCAGCAGTTACGCTAGCGGGAACTACAATGAGCAGTTCTTC.

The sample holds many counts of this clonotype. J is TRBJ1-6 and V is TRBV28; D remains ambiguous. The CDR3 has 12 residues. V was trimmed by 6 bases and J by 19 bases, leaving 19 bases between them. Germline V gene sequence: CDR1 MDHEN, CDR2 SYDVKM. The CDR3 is CASSPPGSLGHF. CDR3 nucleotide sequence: TGTGCCAGCAGCCCCCCCGGCTCACTTGGACACTTT.

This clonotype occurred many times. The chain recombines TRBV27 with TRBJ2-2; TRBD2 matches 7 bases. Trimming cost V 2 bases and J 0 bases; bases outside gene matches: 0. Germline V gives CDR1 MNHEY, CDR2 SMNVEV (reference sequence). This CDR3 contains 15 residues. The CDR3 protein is CASSLAGANTGELFF. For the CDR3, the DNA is TGTGCCAGCAGTTTAGCGGGAGCGAACACCGGGGAGCTGTTTTTT.

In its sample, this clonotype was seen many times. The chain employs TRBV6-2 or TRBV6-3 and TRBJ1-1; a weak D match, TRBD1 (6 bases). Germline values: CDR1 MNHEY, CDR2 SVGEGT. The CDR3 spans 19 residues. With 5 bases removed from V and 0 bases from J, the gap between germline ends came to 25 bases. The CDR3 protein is CASSHGRIRTDSMNTEAFF. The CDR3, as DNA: TGTGCCAGCAGTCATGGAAGAATCCGGACAGATTCTATGAACACTGAAGCTTTCTTT.

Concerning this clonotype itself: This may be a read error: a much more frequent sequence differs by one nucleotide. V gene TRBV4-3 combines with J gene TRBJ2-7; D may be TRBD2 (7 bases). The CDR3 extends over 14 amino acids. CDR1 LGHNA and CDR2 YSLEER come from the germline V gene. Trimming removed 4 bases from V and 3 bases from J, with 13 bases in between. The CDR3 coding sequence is TGCGCCAGCAGCCGAGAGAGGGGGGGCTACGAGCAGTACTTC. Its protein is CASSRERGGYEQYF.